This is a list of T cell receptor beta chains from one sample in a study of technical replicates of blood from a few donors. The protocol was immunoSEQ multiplex PCR, while the TCRdb copy is restricted to in-frame clones and leaves out a portion. The sample lists about 83,000 clones; around 94% were seen once. The sequenced sample consisted of T cells isolated from PBMCs. The receptors stem from a human donor in good health. The CDR3 runs from the conserved cysteine through the conserved F or W. The D gene is left open where the match is weak. The size entry is marked missing in some rows and otherwise reads once, few, many or a size class.

D	V	size	J	DNA	CDR3
-	TRBV29-1	-	TRBJ2-7	TGCAGCGTTGAAGTTCAGGGCGAGCAGTACTTC	CSVEVQGEQYF
TRBD2	TRBV4-1	-	TRBJ2-1	TGCGCCAGCAGCCCTTCAAAGCGGGGGGACTACAATGAGCAGTTCTTC	CASSPSKRGDYNEQFF
-	TRBV5-1	-	TRBJ2-3	TGCGCCAGCAGCTTCCGGCTTGGGCTTTCTAGCACAGATACGCAGTATTTT	CASSFRLGLSSTDTQYF
-	TRBV9	-	TRBJ2-5	TGTGCCAGCAGCGTTAGCACCAAAGAGACCCAGTACTTC	CASSVSTKETQYF
TRBD2	TRBV4-1	-	TRBJ2-7	TGCGCCAGCAGCCACCGCTTTCTGCTAGCGGGAACAGTGTCCTACGAGCAGTACTTC	CASSHRFLLAGTVSYEQYF
-	TRBV11-3	-	TRBJ1-1	TGTGCCAGCAGCCAAAACTCAGGGCTGAGCACTGAAGCTTTCTTT	CASSQNSGLSTEAFF
-	TRBV5-1	-	TRBJ2-7	TGCGCCAGCAGCTTGGCCCCTGGACAGAGCTACGAGCAGTACTTC	CASSLAPGQSYEQYF
TRBD2	TRBV4-1	-	TRBJ2-7	TGCGCCAGCAGCCCCCAGCCCGCGGGGGGAGTTGACGAGCAGTACTTC	CASSPQPAGGVDEQYF
-	TRBV4-1	once	TRBJ2-7	TGCGCCAGCAGCCTGCAAGCGCTTATTGGTACGGTCGAGCAGTACTTC	CASSLQALIGTVEQYF
-	TRBV21-1	-	TRBJ1-2	TGTGCCAGCAGCCTCCGGACAGGGGCGACCTATGGCTACACCTTC	CASSLRTGATYGYTF
TRBD2	TRBV28	once	TRBJ2-7	TGTGCCAGCGGGACTAGCAGCTACGAGCAGTACTTC	CASGTSSYEQYF
TRBD2	TRBV5-1	-	TRBJ2-5	TGCGCCAGCAGCTTGAGGCTAGCGGGAGGCCCTCAAGAGACCCAGTACTTC	CASSLRLAGGPQETQYF
TRBD2	TRBV5-1	-	TRBJ2-2	TGCGCCAGCAGCTCTAGCGGGGGGGCTCCCGGGGAGCTGTTTTTT	CASSSSGGAPGELFF
-	TRBV15	-	TRBJ2-2	TGTGCCACCAGCAGCTCAAGGACAGTTGTTATGAACACCGGGGAGCTGTTTTTT	CATSSSRTVVMNTGELFF
-	TRBV28	-	TRBJ2-7	TGTGCCAGCAGTTTTTATACAGTGAGATCGAGCTCCTACGAGCAGTACTTC	CASSFYTVRSSSYEQYF
-	TRBV19	-	TRBJ1-1	TGTGCCAGTAGTATATTCTCAGGGGTTGGCACTGAAGCTTTCTTT	CASSIFSGVGTEAFF
TRBD2	TRBV6-5	-	TRBJ2-7	TGTGCCAGCAGTTACTCTGCGGGGGGGAACATAGAGCAGTACTTC	CASSYSAGGNIEQYF
-	TRBV18	-	TRBJ2-7	TGTGCCAGCTCACCACTTGCGGCTAGCGCCCTCCTCGAGCAGTACTTC	CASSPLAASALLEQYF
-	TRBV4-1	-	TRBJ1-6	TGCGCCAGCAGCCAAGTTATAGGAAGGGGGTTAATTAATTCACCCCTCCACTTT	CASSQVIGRGLINSPLHF
-	TRBV6-1	once	TRBJ2-7	TGTGCCAGCGCTTTAACAGCCTACGAGCAGTACTTC	CASALTAYEQYF
-	TRBV12-5	once	TRBJ2-3	TGTGCTAGTGGTTTGGTACTAAGGGGCAGGATCACAGATACGCAGTATTTT	CASGLVLRGRITDTQYF
-	TRBV29-1	-	TRBJ2-3	TGCAGCGTTGAGAAAGCCGCAACTAGCACAGATACGCAGTATTTT	CSVEKAATSTDTQYF
-	TRBV7-9	-	TRBJ2-5	TGTGCCAGCAGACCGGGGGATCAAGAGACCCAGTACTTC	CASRPGDQETQYF
TRBD1	TRBV4-1	-	TRBJ2-3	TGCGCCAGCAGCCCAAAGTTGGGACAGCCAGATACGCAGTATTTT	CASSPKLGQPDTQYF
-	TRBV15	-	TRBJ1-2	TGTGCCACCAGCTGGGGGCTCGAGGGCGGGGGCTACACCTTC	CATSWGLEGGGYTF
TRBD2	TRBV2	-	TRBJ2-3	TGTGCCAGCGGGGGACGGCGGGGGGGAGCAGATACGCAGTATTTT	CASGGRRGGADTQYF
-	TRBV7-9	-	TRBJ2-3	TGTGCCAGCCGTACTAAGACCACAGATACGCAGTATTTT	CASRTKTTDTQYF
-	TRBV4-1	-	TRBJ1-1	TGCGCCAGCAGCCTCGAGGACAGAATGAACACTGAAGCTTTCTTT	CASSLEDRMNTEAFF
TRBD1	TRBV27	-	TRBJ2-7	TGTGCCAGCAATCGGGGACAGGGCGAGCACGAGCAGTACTTC	CASNRGQGEHEQYF
-	TRBV5-1	-	TRBJ2-1	TGCGCCAGCAGCTTGACAGGGTTCAATGAGCAGTTCTTC	CASSLTGFNEQFF
-	TRBV30	-	TRBJ1-1	TGTGCCTGGAGTCCGGGTACTGAAGCTTTCTTT	CAWSPGTEAFF
-	TRBV2	-	TRBJ1-3	TGTGCCAGCATTCCCGACAGTCTCTCTGGAAACACCATATATTTT	CASIPDSLSGNTIYF
-	TRBV5-1	-	TRBJ1-3	TGCGCCAGCAGCTTGGGTATCGGGGGGAAAAGCTCTGGAAACACCATATATTTT	CASSLGIGGKSSGNTIYF
-	TRBV5-6	-	TRBJ1-5	TGTGCCAGCAGCTCAAAATTCGACAGGTCCAATCAGCCCCAGCATTTT	CASSSKFDRSNQPQHF
-	TRBV5-1	-	TRBJ2-1	TGCGCCAGCAGCTTGTTAGGGGGTGAGCAGTTCTTC	CASSLLGGEQFF
-	TRBV11-2	-	TRBJ1-2	TGTGCCAGCAGCTTGGGCCTTCTTAATGGCTACACCTTC	CASSLGLLNGYTF
-	TRBV4-1	-	TRBJ2-5	TGCGCCAGCAGCGGAAGATACGGCGGGGGCGGCGGAGAGACCCAGTACTTC	CASSGRYGGGGGETQYF
-	TRBV6-5	-	TRBJ2-1	TGTGCCAGCGGCCGGGACACCTTCTACAATGAGCAGTTCTTC	CASGRDTFYNEQFF
-	TRBV6-1	-	TRBJ2-7	TGTGCCAGCAAGGGTTTCGGGGATGACGAGCAGTACTTC	CASKGFGDDEQYF
-	TRBV11-3	-	TRBJ1-4	TGTGCCAGCAGCTTTTGGGCCGGGGTAGATGAAAAACTGTTTTTT	CASSFWAGVDEKLFF
TRBD1	TRBV18	-	TRBJ1-5	TGTGCCAGCTCACCTGAGGGGGCCGGACAGCCCCAGCATTTT	CASSPEGAGQPQHF
-	TRBV2	-	TRBJ2-5	TGTGCCAGCGCGGGACTGGGCCAAGAGACCCAGTACTTC	CASAGLGQETQYF
TRBD2	TRBV27	-	TRBJ2-1	TGTGCCAGCAGGAATCGGCCGGAACTAGCGGGAGTTTTACATGAGCAGTTCTTC	CASRNRPELAGVLHEQFF
-	TRBV30	-	TRBJ1-1	TGTGCCGAACGGGGGGGCAGCTCTGAAGCTTTCTTT	CAERGGSSEAFF
-	TRBV5-1	-	TRBJ2-3	TGCGCCAGCAGCTTGGTAGTTCAGGGCACAGATACGCAGTATTTT	CASSLVVQGTDTQYF
-	TRBV11-2	-	TRBJ1-1	TGTGCCAGCAGCCTAGATTGGGCCGGGATGAACACTGAAGCTTTCTTT	CASSLDWAGMNTEAFF
TRBD1	TRBV5-4	-	TRBJ1-1	TGTGCCAGCAGCGAGGGACAGGGCGGGATTGGAGCTTTCTTT	CASSEGQGGIGAFF
-	TRBV30	-	TRBJ1-2	TGTGCCTGGAGTGTACCTTTATACAGCCGTTCTAGGGAGTATGGCTACACCTTC	CAWSVPLYSRSREYGYTF
-	TRBV4-1	-	TRBJ2-7	TGCGCCAGCAGCCAAGTCCGGGGGTCCTACGAGCAGTACTTC	CASSQVRGSYEQYF
-	TRBV5-1	once	TRBJ1-2	TGCGCCAGCAGCTTGCGCTACAGTAACTATGGCTACACCTTC	CASSLRYSNYGYTF
-	TRBV7-9	-	TRBJ2-1	TGTGCCAGCAGCTTGACCGGGACACCAGGATTCTATGAGCAGTTCTTC	CASSLTGTPGFYEQFF
-	TRBV10-1	-	TRBJ2-7	TGCGCCAGCAGTGAGACAGGGCCAAGTTCCTACGAGCAGTACTTC	CASSETGPSSYEQYF
TRBD1	TRBV4-1	-	TRBJ2-3	TGCGCCAGCAGCCAAAGACCGACAGGGAACACAGATACGCAGTATTTT	CASSQRPTGNTDTQYF
TRBD2	TRBV4-1	-	TRBJ2-4	TGCGCCAGCAGCCCCACTAGCGGGATAAAAAACATTCAGTACTTC	CASSPTSGIKNIQYF
-	TRBV5-4	-	TRBJ2-5	TGTGCCAGCAGCTTGGCCCCCTCGCGGGGCGGGATGGGAGAGACCCAGTACTTC	CASSLAPSRGGMGETQYF
-	TRBV5-1	-	TRBJ2-5	TGCGCCAGCAGCTTGGCATCCCCAGGACAAGAGACCCAGTACTTC	CASSLASPGQETQYF
TRBD1	TRBV7-6	-	TRBJ2-7	TGTGCCAGCAGCTATGACAGGGCGAACGAGCAGTACTTC	CASSYDRANEQYF
TRBD2	TRBV30	-	TRBJ2-2	TGTGCCTGGAGCGGTACTAGCGGGGCCGGGGAGCTGTTTTTT	CAWSGTSGAGELFF
TRBD1	TRBV27	-	TRBJ2-1	TGTGCCAGCAGCCCTTGGACAGGGTCCTACAATGAGCAGTTCTTC	CASSPWTGSYNEQFF